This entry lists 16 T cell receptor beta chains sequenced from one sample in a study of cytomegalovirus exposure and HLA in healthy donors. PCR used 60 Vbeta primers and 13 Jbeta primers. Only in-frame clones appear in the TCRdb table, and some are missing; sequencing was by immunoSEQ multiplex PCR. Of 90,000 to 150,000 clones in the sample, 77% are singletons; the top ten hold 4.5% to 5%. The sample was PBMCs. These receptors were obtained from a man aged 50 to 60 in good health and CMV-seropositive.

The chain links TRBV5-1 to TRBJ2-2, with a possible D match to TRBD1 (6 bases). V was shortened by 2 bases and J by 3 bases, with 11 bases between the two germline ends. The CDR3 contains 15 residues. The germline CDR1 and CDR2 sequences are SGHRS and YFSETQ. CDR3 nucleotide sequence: TGCGCCAGCAGCTTACAGGGTCGGGACACCGGGGAGCTGTTTTTT. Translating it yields CASSLQGRDTGELFF. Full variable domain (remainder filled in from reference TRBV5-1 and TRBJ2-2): KAGVTQTPRYLIKTRGQQVTLSCSPISGHRSVSWYQQTPGQGLQFLFEYFSETQRNKGNFPGRFSGRQFSNSRSEMNVSTLELGDSALYLCASSLQGRDTGELFFGEGSRLTVL.

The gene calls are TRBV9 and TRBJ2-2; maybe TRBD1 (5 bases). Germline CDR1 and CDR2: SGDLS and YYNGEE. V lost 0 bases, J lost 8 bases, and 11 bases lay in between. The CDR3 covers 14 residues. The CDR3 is CASSVGSTVGELFF. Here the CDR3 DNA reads TGTGCCAGCAGCGTAGGCTCGACAGTTGGGGAGCTGTTTTTT.

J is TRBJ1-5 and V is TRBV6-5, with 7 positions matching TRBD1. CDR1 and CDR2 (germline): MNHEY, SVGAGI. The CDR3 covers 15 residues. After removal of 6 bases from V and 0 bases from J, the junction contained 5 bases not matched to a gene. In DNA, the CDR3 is TGTGCCAGCAGGACGACAGGGCTTAGCAATCAGCCCCAGCATTTT. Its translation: CASRTTGLSNQPQHF.

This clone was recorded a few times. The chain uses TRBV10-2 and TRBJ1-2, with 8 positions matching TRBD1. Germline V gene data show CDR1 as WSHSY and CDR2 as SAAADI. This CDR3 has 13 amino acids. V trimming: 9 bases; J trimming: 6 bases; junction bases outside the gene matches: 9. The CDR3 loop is CASGGQGSNGYTF. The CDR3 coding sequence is TGCGCCAGTGGAGGACAGGGAAGCAATGGCTACACCTTC.

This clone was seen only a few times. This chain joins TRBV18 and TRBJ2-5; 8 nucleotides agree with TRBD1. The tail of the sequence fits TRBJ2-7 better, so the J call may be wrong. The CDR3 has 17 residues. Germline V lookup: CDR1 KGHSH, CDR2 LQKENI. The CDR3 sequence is CASSPQKIRQGNYEQYF. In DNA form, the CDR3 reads TGTGCCAGCTCACCACAGAAAATCCGACAGGGGAACTACGAGCAGTACTTC.

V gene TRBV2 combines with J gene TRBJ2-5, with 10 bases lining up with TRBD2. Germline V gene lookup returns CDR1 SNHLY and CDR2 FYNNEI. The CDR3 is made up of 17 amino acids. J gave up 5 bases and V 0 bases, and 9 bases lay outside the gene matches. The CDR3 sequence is CASSEALGASGGETQYF. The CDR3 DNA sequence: TGTGCCAGCAGTGAAGCGCTTGGGGCTAGCGGGGGTGAGACCCAGTACTTC.

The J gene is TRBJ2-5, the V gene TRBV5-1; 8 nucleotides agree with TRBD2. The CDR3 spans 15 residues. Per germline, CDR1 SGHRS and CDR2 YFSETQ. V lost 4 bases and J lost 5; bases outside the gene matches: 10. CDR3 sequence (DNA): TGCGCCAGCAGCGGGATGACTAGCGCTCGGGAGACCCAGTACTTC. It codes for CASSGMTSARETQYF. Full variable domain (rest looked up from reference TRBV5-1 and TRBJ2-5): KAGVTQTPRYLIKTRGQQVTLSCSPISGHRSVSWYQQTPGQGLQFLFEYFSETQRNKGNFPGRFSGRQFSNSRSEMNVSTLELGDSALYLCASSGMTSARETQYFGPGTRLLVL.

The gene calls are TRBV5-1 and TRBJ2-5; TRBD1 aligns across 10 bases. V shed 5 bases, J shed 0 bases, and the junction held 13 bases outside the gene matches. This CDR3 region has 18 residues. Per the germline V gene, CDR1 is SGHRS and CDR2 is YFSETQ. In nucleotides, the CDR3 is TGCGCCAGCAGACCCGGGACAGGGGAAACCCGGTACCAAGAGACCCAGTACTTC. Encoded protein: CASRPGTGETRYQETQYF.

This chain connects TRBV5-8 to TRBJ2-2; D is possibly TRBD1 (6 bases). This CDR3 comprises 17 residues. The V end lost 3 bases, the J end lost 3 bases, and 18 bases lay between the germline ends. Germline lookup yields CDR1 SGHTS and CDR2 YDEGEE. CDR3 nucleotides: TGTGCCAGCAGCTACACGGGACAAGGAGTGTACACCGGGGAGCTGTTTTTT. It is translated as CASSYTGQGVYTGELFF.

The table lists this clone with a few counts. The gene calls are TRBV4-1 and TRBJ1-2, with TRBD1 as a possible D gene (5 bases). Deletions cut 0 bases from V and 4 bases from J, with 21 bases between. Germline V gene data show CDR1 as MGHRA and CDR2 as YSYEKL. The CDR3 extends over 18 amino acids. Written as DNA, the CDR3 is TGCGCCAGCAGCCAAGATAGAGCCCGGACATGGGGTAGCTATGGCTACACCTTC. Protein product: CASSQDRARTWGSYGYTF.

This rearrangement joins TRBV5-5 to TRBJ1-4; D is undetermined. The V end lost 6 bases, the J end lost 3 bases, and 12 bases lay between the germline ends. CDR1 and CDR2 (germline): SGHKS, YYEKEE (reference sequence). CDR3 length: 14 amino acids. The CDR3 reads CASIEGPSNEKLFF. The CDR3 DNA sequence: TGTGCCAGCATTGAGGGCCCTTCTAATGAAAAACTGTTTTTT.

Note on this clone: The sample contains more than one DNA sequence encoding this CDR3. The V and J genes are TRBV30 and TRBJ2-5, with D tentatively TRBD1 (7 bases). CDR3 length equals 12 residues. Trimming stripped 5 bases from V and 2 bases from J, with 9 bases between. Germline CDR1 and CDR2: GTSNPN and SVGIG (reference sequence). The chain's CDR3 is CAWSGGQETQYF. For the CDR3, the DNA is TGTGCCTGGTCAGGGGGGCAAGAGACCCAGTACTTC.

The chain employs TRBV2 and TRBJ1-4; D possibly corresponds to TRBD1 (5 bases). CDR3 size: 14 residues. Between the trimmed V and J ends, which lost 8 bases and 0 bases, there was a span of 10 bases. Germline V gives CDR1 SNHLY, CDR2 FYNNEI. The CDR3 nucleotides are TGTGCCAGCCGCGGACAATCAACTAATGAAAAACTGTTTTTT. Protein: CASRGQSTNEKLFF.

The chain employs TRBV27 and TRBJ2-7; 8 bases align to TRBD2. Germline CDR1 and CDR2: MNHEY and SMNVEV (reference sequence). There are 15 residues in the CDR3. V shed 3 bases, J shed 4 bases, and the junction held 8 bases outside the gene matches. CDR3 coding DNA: TGTGCCAGCAGTTTCTTGGGCGGGGGGACGTACGAGCAGTACTTC. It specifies CASSFLGGGTYEQYF.

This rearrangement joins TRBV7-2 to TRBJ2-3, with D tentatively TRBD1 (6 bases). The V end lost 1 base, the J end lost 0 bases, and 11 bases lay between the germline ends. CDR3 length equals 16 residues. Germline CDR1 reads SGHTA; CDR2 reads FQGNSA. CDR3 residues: CASSLGNRVSTDTQYF. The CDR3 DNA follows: TGTGCCAGCAGCTTAGGGAACAGGGTTAGCACAGATACGCAGTATTTT.

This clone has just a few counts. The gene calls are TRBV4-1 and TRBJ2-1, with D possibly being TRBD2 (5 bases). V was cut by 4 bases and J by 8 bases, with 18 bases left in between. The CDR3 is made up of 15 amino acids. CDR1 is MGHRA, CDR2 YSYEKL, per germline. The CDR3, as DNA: TGCGCCAGCAGCCGGGAGTTGGACTCCCGCGATGAGCAGTTCTTC. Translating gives CASSRELDSRDEQFF.